This T cell receptor beta chain was retrieved from a study of shared T cell receptors in the human thymus. Sequencing was performed with immunoSEQ multiplex PCR; in TCRdb, only in-frame clones are kept and a portion is missing. The repertoire holds about 380,000 clones, with just under 95% as singletons. Sequenced sample: thymocytes. The TCR comes from a human donor.

The CDR3 nucleotides are TGTGCCAGCAGCTTGCGTCTAGCGGGAGGGACCACAGATACGCAGTATTTT. Translating gives CASSLRLAGGTTDTQYF. This chain connects TRBV7-4 to TRBJ2-3, with TRBD2 matching 12 bases. CDR1 is SGHVT, CDR2 SQSDAQ, per germline. The CDR3 totals 17 residues. V shed 3 bases and J 2 bases; nucleotides not matched to a gene: 6.